Sequencing of this T cell receptor beta chain was carried out in a study of shared clonotypes between healthy human individuals. Original data processing: From ImmunoSEQ came sequences covering only the junction and carrying no quality scores, so filtering differed. This table comes from immunoSEQ multiplex PCR, and its TCRdb copy is limited to in-frame clones, with some not included. V, J and clone size reflect that table, while D and trimming were determined from the DNA. The profile shows about 1 million clones, around 78% of them singletons. Turning to this clone: Its target is not known.

CDR3 length: 14 residues. Trimming stripped 6 bases from V and 1 base from J, with 12 bases between. Germline-derived CDR1 and CDR2 are MDHEN and SYDVKM. Study observations and caveats: The researchers took only blood, and tissue repertoires probably look different.

The chain joins TRBV28 to TRBJ1-2; D may be TRBD1 (5 bases). The sequence came from a man aged 18 to 30 in good health. Some clones in this sample may be carry-over from other donors' samples. Sequencing input: memory CD4+ T cells from PBMCs. Sample subset: CD45RA-negative fraction. The CDR3 region has the DNA TGTGCCAGCAGGGAAGGGACGGGTAACTATGGCTACACCTTC. Translation: CASREGTGNYGYTF.